This entry lists 27 T cell receptor beta chains sequenced from one sample in a study of blood T cells in healthy people across ages. A J-beta primer mix and a sample-barcoded 5' primer were used in a second PCR of roughly 6 to 12 cycles. TCRdb reprocessed the 5' RACE reads with MiXCR, giving one entry per CDR3 protein. The data show 700,000 to 1,000,000 distinct CDR3 sequences, with more than 40% seen just once and roughly 19% held by the top ten. Sequences were obtained from blood. The receptors originated from a man aged 60 to 69 in good health.

This chain uses TRBV20-1 with TRBJ1-2, with TRBD1 matching 7 bases. The length of the CDR3 is 14 residues. V lost 1 base, J lost 3 bases, and 5 bases stayed unmatched. Germline lookup yields CDR1 DFQATT and CDR2 SNEGSKA (reference sequence). The CDR3 DNA follows: TGCAGTGCTAGAGGCGACAGGGTCCACTATGGCTACACCTTC. Amino acids: CSARGDRVHYGYTF.

The gene calls are TRBV6-2 or TRBV6-3 and TRBJ2-1; TRBD2 agrees at 11 bases. The CDR3 is 15 amino acids. After removal of 7 bases from V and 6 bases from J, the junction contained 8 bases not matched to a gene. Germline CDR1 is MNHEY and CDR2 is SVGEGT. The CDR3, as DNA: TGTGCCAGCACAGCTGGGACTAGCGGCTTCAATGAGCAGTTCTTC. Amino acids: CASTAGTSGFNEQFF.

The CDR3, as DNA: TGCAGCGTTGAGTGGATTCCCACAGATACGCAGTATTTT. Its translation is CSVEWIPTDTQYF. The V call is TRBV29-1, the J call TRBJ2-3; D is ambiguous. CDR3 length equals 13 residues. From germline, CDR1 is SQVTM and CDR2 ANQGSEA. V gave up 3 bases and J gave up 2 bases, with 9 bases separating them.

The CDR3 sequence: CSARDDGTGVDEQYF. As DNA, the CDR3 is TGCAGTGCTAGAGATGATGGGACAGGGGTCGATGAGCAGTACTTC. The chain has TRBV20-1 and TRBJ2-7, with 10 positions matching TRBD1. The V and J ends lost 0 bases and 7 bases, in that order; junction bases with no gene match: 9. CDR3 length: 15 amino acids. Per germline, CDR1 DFQATT and CDR2 SNEGSKA (reference sequence).

Of note for this clonotype: The junction departs from germline at one end; a sequencing error may be responsible. The chain recombines TRBV10-3 with TRBJ2-1; no firm D call. This CDR3 is built from 15 residues. CDR1 and CDR2 (germline): ENHRY, SYGVKD. CDR3 region: CAISHTGSSHNEQFF. CDR3 nucleotide sequence: TGTGCCATCAGTCATACTGGAAGCTCCCACAATGAGCAGTTCTTC.

The chain links TRBV16 to TRBJ1-2; 8 positions match TRBD1. The J segment lost 4 bases and the V segment lost 0 bases, leaving 4 bases of the junction unmatched. CDR3 size: 15 residues. CDR1 KGHSY and CDR2 FQNENV come from the germline V gene. CDR3 in DNA: TGTGCCAGCAGCCAATCGCCGACAGGGGCCTATGGCTACACCTTC. It encodes CASSQSPTGAYGYTF.

CDR3 nucleotide sequence: TGTGCCACCAGTGATTTGCTGACAGGGGACCACTACGAGCAGTACTTC. Translating it yields CATSDLLTGDHYEQYF. The chain recombines TRBV24-1 with TRBJ2-7; 8 bases line up with TRBD1. J was trimmed by 3 bases and V by 0 bases; bases with no gene match: 6. The germline V gene encodes CDR1 KGHDR and CDR2 SFDVKD. The CDR3 spans 16 residues.

The chain is built from TRBV7-2 and TRBJ2-7; 7 bases line up with TRBD2. The germline V gene encodes CDR1 SGHTA and CDR2 FQGNSA. V lost 3 bases to trimming and J lost 0 bases; unmatched junction nucleotides: 5. CDR3 length equals 15 residues. CDR3 residues: CASSFGTTLSYEQYF. In DNA form, the CDR3 reads TGTGCCAGCAGCTTCGGGACTACCCTCTCCTACGAGCAGTACTTC.

The V call is TRBV5-5, the J call TRBJ2-5; D gene ambiguous. From germline, CDR1 is SGHKS and CDR2 YYEKEE (reference sequence). The ends were cut back, 4 bases at V and 11 bases at J, with 18 bases in the middle. The CDR3 totals 13 residues. The CDR3 loop reads CASSRAVNNEQYF. CDR3 in DNA: TGTGCCAGCAGCCGTGCAGTGAACAATGAGCAGTACTTC.

This clonotype was detected a few times. This sequence joins TRBV24-1 and TRBJ2-3; D remains ambiguous. Looked up from germline, CDR1 is KGHDR and CDR2 is SFDVKD. This CDR3 contains 14 residues. V was trimmed by 6 bases and J by 1 base, leaving 10 bases between them. Written as DNA, the CDR3 is TGTGCCACCAGTAACACTGGGGGCACAGATACGCAGTATTTT. Residues: CATSNTGGTDTQYF.

The chain joins TRBV14 to TRBJ2-7, with no clear D. Germline CDR1 SGHDN, CDR2 FVKESK. The CDR3 is 14 residues long. Trimming cost V 0 bases and J 8 bases, with 14 bases left between them. The CDR3 DNA sequence: TGTGCCAGCAGCCAAGATATGCTGATCCAGCAGCAGTACTTC. Translated, it gives CASSQDMLIQQQYF.

The rearrangement links TRBV7-2 to TRBJ1-4; D is uncertain. The CDR3 covers 16 residues. From germline, CDR1 is SGHTA and CDR2 FQGNSA. The V gene lost 1 base and the J gene lost 6 bases, with 15 bases spanning the gap. CDR3 region: CASSLDIWEEHEKLFF. CDR3 bases: TGTGCCAGCAGCTTAGACATTTGGGAGGAGCATGAAAAACTGTTTTTT.

This clonotype has only a few counts. The chain is built from TRBV6-5 and TRBJ2-1; weak D call: TRBD1 (6 bases). The V and J ends lost 2 bases and 9 bases respectively, with 23 bases between them. CDR1 is MNHEY, CDR2 SVGAGI, per germline. The CDR3 has 17 amino acids. The CDR3 DNA reads as TGTGCCAGCAGTTACACGAGCCCTCAACAGGGTATTGGTGAGCAGTTCTTC. It specifies CASSYTSPQQGIGEQFF.

The gene calls are TRBV7-3 and TRBJ2-3, with 7 positions matching TRBD1. CDR3 length: 14 amino acids. Germline assignment: CDR1 SGHTA and CDR2 FQGTGA. Trimming took 5 bases from V and 5 from J; bases not matched to a gene: 7. The CDR3 loop is CASSPRQGGDTQYF. As DNA, the CDR3 is TGTGCCAGCAGCCCCCGACAGGGTGGAGATACGCAGTATTTT.

This clonotype was picked up a small number of times. The J gene is TRBJ2-3, the V gene TRBV7-2; D gene unclear. V lost 1 base to trimming and J lost 3 bases, with 8 bases between them. Germline values: CDR1 SGHTA, CDR2 FQGNSA. CDR3 size: 14 residues. This CDR3 reads CASSLDQVTDTQYF. The CDR3 DNA reads TGTGCCAGCAGCTTAGACCAGGTGACAGATACGCAGTATTTT.

As to this clonotype: At one boundary the junction diverges from the germline segment, which might be a read error. The genes are TRBV6-6 and TRBJ1-6; the match to TRBD1 covers 7 bases. Per the germline V gene, CDR1 is MNHNY and CDR2 is SVGAGI (reference sequence). The CDR3 is 16 residues long. The CDR3 nucleotides are TGTGCCAGCAGAGTAGCCCGGACAGGAATTAATTCACCCCACCACTTT. Translated, it gives CASRVARTGINSPHHF.

V gene TRBV6-6 combines with J gene TRBJ2-5, with 10 positions matching TRBD1. The CDR3 length is 15 residues. V dropped 2 bases and J dropped 10; count of bases not matched to a gene: 10. The germline CDR1 and CDR2 sequences are MNHNY and SVGAGI (reference sequence). CDR3 amino acids: CASSYGPGQGFFQYF. In DNA, the CDR3 is TGTGCCAGCAGTTACGGTCCGGGACAGGGGTTTTTCCAGTACTTC.

As regards this clonotype: At one of its ends the junction is not consistent with the germline gene, which may arise from a read error. V usage is TRBV24-1 and J usage is TRBJ2-5, with TRBD1 matching 7 bases. From germline, CDR1 is KGHDR and CDR2 SFDVKD. This CDR3 comprises 15 residues. The CDR3: CAASGFRDRAETQYF. The CDR3 coding sequence is TGTGCCGCCAGTGGTTTTCGAGACAGGGCCGAGACCCAGTACTTC.

The chain employs TRBV3-1 and TRBJ2-5; 11 bases are shared with TRBD2. The germline CDR1 and CDR2 sequences are LGHDT and YNNKEL (reference sequence). V was pared by 6 bases and J by 4 bases, with 13 bases of the junction left unmatched. The CDR3 runs 17 residues. CDR3 loop: CASSEKLIAGGPETQYF. For the CDR3, the DNA is TGTGCCAGCAGTGAAAAGCTAATAGCGGGGGGGCCAGAGACCCAGTACTTC.

This clonotype has only a few counts. The V gene is TRBV14, the J gene TRBJ2-3; the D is unclear. From germline, CDR1 is SGHDN and CDR2 FVKESK. Trimming shortened V by 4 bases and J by 4 bases, and 9 bases separated the two germline ends. The CDR3 contains 13 residues. The CDR3 is CASSPRAPDTQYF. CDR3 bases: TGTGCCAGCAGCCCCCGGGCCCCAGATACGCAGTATTTT.

The rearrangement uses TRBV12-3 or TRBV12-4 and TRBJ1-5; D might be TRBD1 (6 bases). Deletions cut 6 bases from V and 6 bases from J, with 24 bases between. The CDR3 sequence is 17 residues long. The CDR3 coding sequence is TGTGCCAGCAGCGGACGAGGGAGTACGGGGGCAATTCAGCCCCAGCATTTT. This translates into CASSGRGSTGAIQPQHF.

The V and J genes are TRBV9 and TRBJ2-5; D is tentatively TRBD1 or TRBD2 (5 bases each). The CDR3 runs to 13 residues. The V end was cut by 0 bases, the J end by 3 bases, with 6 bases between. Germline V gives CDR1 SGDLS, CDR2 YYNGEE. The CDR3 spells CASSVVGEETQYF. As DNA, the CDR3 is TGTGCCAGCAGCGTAGTGGGGGAAGAGACCCAGTACTTC.

This chain uses TRBV6-6 with TRBJ1-5; 9 bases are shared with TRBD1. This CDR3 contains 17 residues. V shed 4 bases and J 8 bases; nucleotides not matched to a gene: 15. Germline CDR1 MNHNY, CDR2 SVGAGI (reference sequence). DNA for the CDR3: TGTGCCAGCAGTTCCATACCCGACAGGGGGTTTGAAGAGCCCCAGCATTTT. Translating gives CASSSIPDRGFEEPQHF.

The chain joins TRBV4-3 to TRBJ2-7; tentative D call: TRBD2 (6 bases). Germline values: CDR1 LGHNA, CDR2 YSLEER. The V gene lost 7 bases and the J gene lost 6 bases, with 16 bases spanning the gap. This CDR3 is 13 amino acids long. The CDR3 DNA reads as TGCGCCAGCAATCAAGGCGGTAGCGGCGAGCAGTACTTC. It specifies CASNQGGSGEQYF.

The CDR3 sequence: CASSLGQGSTGELFF. CDR3 coding DNA: TGTGCCAGCAGTTTGGGACAGGGGTCCACCGGGGAGCTGTTTTTT. V usage is TRBV12-3 or TRBV12-4 and J usage is TRBJ2-2, with TRBD1 matching over 10 bases. The V segment lost 3 bases and the J segment 4 bases; nucleotides outside the gene matches: 2. The CDR3 sequence is 15 residues long.

With regard to this clonotype: This may stem from a read error, because a much larger clone lies one nucleotide away. CDR3 sequence reads: CASSMGPYGYIF. The CDR3 nucleotides are TGTGCCAGCAGCATGGGACCCTATGGCTACATCTTC. This chain joins TRBV5-6 and TRBJ1-2; D may be TRBD1 (5 bases). This CDR3 has 12 residues. Germline V gene data show CDR1 as SGHDT and CDR2 as YYEEEE.

On this clonotype: This may arise from a read error, as a much more abundant clone is one base away. V and J are TRBV5-6 and TRBJ2-1; 8 nucleotides line up with TRBD1. The J call may be in error: the DNA end matches TRBJ2-7 better. This CDR3 has 16 residues. Germline V gives CDR1 SGHDT, CDR2 YYEEEE. In DNA form, the CDR3 reads TGTGCCAGCAGCATCGACAGGGGAAGCTCCTACAATGAGCAGTACTTC. Its translation: CASSIDRGSSYNEQYF.